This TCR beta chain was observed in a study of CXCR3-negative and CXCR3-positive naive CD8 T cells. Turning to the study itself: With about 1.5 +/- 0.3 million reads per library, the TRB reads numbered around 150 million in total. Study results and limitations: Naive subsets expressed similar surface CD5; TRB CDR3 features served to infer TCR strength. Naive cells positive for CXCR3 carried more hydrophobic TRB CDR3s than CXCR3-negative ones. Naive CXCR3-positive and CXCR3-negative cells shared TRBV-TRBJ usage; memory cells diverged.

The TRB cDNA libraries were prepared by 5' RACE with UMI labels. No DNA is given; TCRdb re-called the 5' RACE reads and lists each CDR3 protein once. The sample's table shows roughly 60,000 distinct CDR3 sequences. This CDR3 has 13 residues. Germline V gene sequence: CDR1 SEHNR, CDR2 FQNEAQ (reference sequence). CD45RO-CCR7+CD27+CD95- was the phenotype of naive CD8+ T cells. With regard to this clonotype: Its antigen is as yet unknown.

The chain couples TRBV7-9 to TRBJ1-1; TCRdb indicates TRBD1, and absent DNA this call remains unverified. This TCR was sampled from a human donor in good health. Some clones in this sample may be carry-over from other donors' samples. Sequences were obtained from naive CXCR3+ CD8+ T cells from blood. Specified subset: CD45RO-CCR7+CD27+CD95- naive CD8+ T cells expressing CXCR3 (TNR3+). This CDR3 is CASSPPAGTEAFF. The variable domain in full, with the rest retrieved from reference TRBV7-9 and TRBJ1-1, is DTGVSQNPRHKITKRGQNVTFRCDPISEHNRLYWYRQTLGQGPEFLTYFQNEAQLEKSRLLSDRFSAERPKGSFSTLEIQRTEQGDSAMYLCASSPPAGTEAFFGQGTRLTVV.